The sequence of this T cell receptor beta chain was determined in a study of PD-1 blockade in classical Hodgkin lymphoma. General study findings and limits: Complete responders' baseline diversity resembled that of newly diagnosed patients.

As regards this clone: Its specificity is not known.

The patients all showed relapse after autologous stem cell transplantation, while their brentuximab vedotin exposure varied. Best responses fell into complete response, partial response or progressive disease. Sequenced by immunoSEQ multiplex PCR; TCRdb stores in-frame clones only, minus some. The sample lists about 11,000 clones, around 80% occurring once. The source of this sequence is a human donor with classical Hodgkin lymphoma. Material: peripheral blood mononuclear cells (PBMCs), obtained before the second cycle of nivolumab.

DNA of the CDR3: TGTGCCAGCAGCCCCCAAATGCAACAGGGGGTAGGAGAGACCCAGTACTTC. Translating it yields CASSPQMQQGVGETQYF. The chain carries TRBV11-2 and TRBJ2-5; 8 nucleotides match TRBD1. The V gene's germline CDR1 is SGHAT and CDR2 FQNNGV. Trimming cost V 5 bases and J 4 bases; bases outside gene matches: 15. This CDR3 is 17 amino acids long. The full variable domain, completed using reference TRBV11-2 and TRBJ2-5, is EAGVAQSPRYKIIEKRQSVAFWCNPISGHATLYWYQQILGQGPKLLIQFQNNGVVDDSQLPKDRFSAERLKGVDSTLKIQPAKLEDSAVYLCASSPQMQQGVGETQYFGPGTRLLVL.